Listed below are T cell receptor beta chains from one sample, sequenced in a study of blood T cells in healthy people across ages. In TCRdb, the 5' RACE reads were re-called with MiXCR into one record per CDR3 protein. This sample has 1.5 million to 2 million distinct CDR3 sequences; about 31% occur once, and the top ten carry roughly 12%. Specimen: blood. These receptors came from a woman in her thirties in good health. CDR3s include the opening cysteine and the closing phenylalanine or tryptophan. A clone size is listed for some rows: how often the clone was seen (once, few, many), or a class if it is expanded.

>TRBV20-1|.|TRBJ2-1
CSAPGTSGVGEQFF
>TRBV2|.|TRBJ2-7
CASSAGQRTYEQYF
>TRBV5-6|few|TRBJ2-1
CASTMRQGVFREQFF
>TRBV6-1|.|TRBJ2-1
CASSETLATSSYNEQFF
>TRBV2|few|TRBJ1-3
CASSEAGGETIYF
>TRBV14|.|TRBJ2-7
CASSQLLPSPLSYEQYF
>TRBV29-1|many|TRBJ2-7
CSVHRAGEQYF
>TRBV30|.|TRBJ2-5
CAWSALETQYF
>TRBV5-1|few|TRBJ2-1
CASSFRRLGGNHNEQFF
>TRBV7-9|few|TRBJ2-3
CASSALGEADTQYF
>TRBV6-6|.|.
CASSYEGTSREQYF
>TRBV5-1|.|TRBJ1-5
CASSLDGVGQPQHF
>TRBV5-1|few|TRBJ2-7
CASRDREREQYF
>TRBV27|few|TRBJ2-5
CASRPGLAYQETQYF
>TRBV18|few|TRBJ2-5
CASSGTSGEETQYF
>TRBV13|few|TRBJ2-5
CASSLSDSQETQYF
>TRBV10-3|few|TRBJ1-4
CAISAGTLDEKLFF
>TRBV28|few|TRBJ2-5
CARTPNETQYF
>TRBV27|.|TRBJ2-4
CASSPQRHGLDIQYF
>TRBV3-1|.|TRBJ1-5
CASSPHGQGFNQPQHF
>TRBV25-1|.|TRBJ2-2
CAGRTGEAGELFF
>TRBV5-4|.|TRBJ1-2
CASSFTGGIGYTF
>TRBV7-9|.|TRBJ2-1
CSSSKEDRERTYNEQFF
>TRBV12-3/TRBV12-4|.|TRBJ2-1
CASSSSASHNEQFF
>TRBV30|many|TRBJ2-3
CAWSVFGGSGTDTQYF
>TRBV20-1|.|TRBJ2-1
CSATSRGWYNEQFF
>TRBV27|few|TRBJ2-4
CASSGNAGQLAKNIQYF
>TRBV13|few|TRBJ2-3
CASSLGHPASTDTQYF
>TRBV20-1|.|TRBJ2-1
CSASEGLAGGMEGNEQFF
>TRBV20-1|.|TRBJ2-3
CGARDFGVTDTQYF
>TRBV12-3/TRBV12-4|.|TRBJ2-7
CAGSWAGSYEQYF
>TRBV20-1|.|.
CSASGQGATKSIQYF
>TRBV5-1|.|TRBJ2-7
CASSYLEDRTFVEQYF
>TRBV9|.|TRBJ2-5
CASSDPSGGAQRTQYF
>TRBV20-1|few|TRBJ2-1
CSARDGGSPGDEQFF
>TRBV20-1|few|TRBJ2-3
CSASPYGESVIADTQYF
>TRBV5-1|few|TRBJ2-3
CASSLIGGPDTQYF
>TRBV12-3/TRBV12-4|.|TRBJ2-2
CASSFAGVGTGELFF
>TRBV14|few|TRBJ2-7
CASSLGDSQYEQYF
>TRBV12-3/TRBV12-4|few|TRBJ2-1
CASSSSGSLYNEQFF
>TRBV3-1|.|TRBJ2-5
CASSPRGLAGRETQYF
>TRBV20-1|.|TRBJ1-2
CSARVIGYGYTF
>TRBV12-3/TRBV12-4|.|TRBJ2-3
CASSLDGQGSTDAQYF